The subject of this entry is one TCR beta chain. Its target antigen remains unknown. Base qualities are missing; no much larger clone stands one base away. The CDR3 starts with the cysteine, ends with the phenylalanine, and has 12 residues. The entry retains the CDR3 DNA only, 36 bases that are in frame from base 1. CDR1 LNHDA and CDR2 SQIVND are derived from the germline V gene (reference sequence). Between the V and J ends, shortened by 5 bases and 4 bases respectively, the junction contains 6 bases. Genomic DNA was extracted from sorted cells with the QIAGEN DNeasy Blood and Tissue Kit for TCRbeta CDR3 sequencing. Through immunoSEQ, high-throughput TCRbeta CDR3 sequencing was done commercially, including PCR amplification with internal controls and bias correction. Per the authors' processing: A unique productive TCRbeta sequence was defined by the CDR3 nucleotide sequence when primers matched, and otherwise by the CDR3 amino acid sequence together with the Vbeta and Jbeta genes. Sorting error was corrected by removing sequences shared between sorted populations at a frequency ratio of 2:1 or less, and the remaining shared sequences were assigned to the higher population. A sequence counted as donor-reactive if, in CFSE-low cells, the sequence had a frequency of at least 0.01% and was expanded at least 5-fold compared with unstimulated cells. Jensen-Shannon divergence calculated on the top 100 TCRbeta sequences ranked by frequency was used to measure repertoire divergence. For samples with multiple sequencing runs, sorting error was corrected in each run separately before the runs were combined. TCRdb provides this immuneACCESS table in a form limited to in-frame rearrangements. Some clones are lacking; in checked studies, under half of them reflect an unresolved V gene, and why the rest are absent is not known. The V and J calls and the clone size are those of that table, but D and trimming were determined from the DNA. Recorded for this sample are tens of thousands of clones; about 83% of them occurred a single time. About 4.5% of the sample is in the top ten clones.

Thawed PBMCs were FACS-sorted into unstimulated Tregs (CD4+CD25+CD127-), CD4+ non-Tregs (CD4+CD25-), CD4 cells and CD8 cells. Blood from healthy controls was obtained either from healthy volunteers or as purchased buffy coats. Healthy control blood was separated into PBMCs by Ficoll density gradient and cryopreserved, and patient PBMCs were collected both before and after transplant. The data belong to a study of Tregs in tolerant kidney transplant recipients (dated by TCRdb to the late 2010s). Some background on the complete study: Before combined kidney and bone marrow transplantation, this study identified donor-specific regulatory T cells using TCRbeta sequencing and then followed those same cells after transplant. TCRbeta repertoire sequencing was used in 3 healthy controls to compare several methods for expanding Tregs specific for an allogeneic donor.

Study-level results and caveats: Biological reproducibility was not examined directly, but technical replication error appeared to be minimal. Because only a small number of patients were included, the study had limitations, and the results will need to be validated in larger populations as well as under other immunosuppression protocols. Expanding Tregs with activated donor B cells appeared to identify the most biologically relevant and donor-specific TCRbeta repertoire.

The source material was CD4+ T cells from blood. This receptor was obtained from a human donor in good health. The chain couples TRBV19 to TRBJ1-5, and the D gene may be TRBD1, 5 bases matching. The CDR3 is CASSYRNQPQHF. The DNA sequence is as follows: TGTGCCAGTAGTTACAGGAATCAGCCCCAGCATTTT. Joined to the reference TRBV19 and TRBJ1-5 proteins, this CDR3 gives the full variable domain: DGGITQSPKYLFRKEGQNVTLSCEQNLNHDAMYWYRQDPGQGLRLIYYSQIVNDFQKGDIAEGYSVSREKKESFPLTVTSAQKNPTAFYLCASSYRNQPQHFGDGTRLSIL.